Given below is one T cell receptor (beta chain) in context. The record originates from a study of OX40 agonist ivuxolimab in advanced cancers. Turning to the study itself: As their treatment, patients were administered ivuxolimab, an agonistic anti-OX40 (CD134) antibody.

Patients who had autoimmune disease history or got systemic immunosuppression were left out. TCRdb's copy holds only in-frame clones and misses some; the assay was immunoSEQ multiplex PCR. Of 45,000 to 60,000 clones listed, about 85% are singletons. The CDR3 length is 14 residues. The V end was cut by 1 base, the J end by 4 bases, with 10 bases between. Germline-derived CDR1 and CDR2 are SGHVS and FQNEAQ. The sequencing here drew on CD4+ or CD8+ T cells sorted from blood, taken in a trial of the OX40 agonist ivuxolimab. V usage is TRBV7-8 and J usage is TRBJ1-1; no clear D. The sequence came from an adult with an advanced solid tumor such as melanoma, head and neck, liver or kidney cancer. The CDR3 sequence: CASSLVSETTEAFF. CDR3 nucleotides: TGTGCCAGCAGCTTAGTTTCGGAAACCACTGAAGCTTTCTTT.